In its sample, the clone carrying this TCR beta chain was seen once. Repertoires were generated with immunoSEQ multiplex PCR, while TCRdb's copy carries only in-frame clones and drops some. The data contain about 6,400 clones, about 80% of them singletons. The ends were cut back, 6 bases at V and 6 bases at J, with 11 bases in the middle. The CDR3 consists of 13 residues. CDR1 MDHEN and CDR2 SYDVKM come from the germline V gene. The data belong to a study of immune evolution from preneoplasia to lung adenocarcinoma. The sample taken for sequencing was FFPE minimally invasive lung adenocarcinoma tissue. This receptor was identified in a person aged 60-80 years with lung adenocarcinoma. The chain has TRBV28 and TRBJ1-4; TRBD1 is a possible D gene (6 bases). CDR3 amino acids: CASRGGQYEKLFF. The CDR3 DNA is TGTGCCAGCAGGGGGGGGCAGTATGAAAAACTGTTTTTT.